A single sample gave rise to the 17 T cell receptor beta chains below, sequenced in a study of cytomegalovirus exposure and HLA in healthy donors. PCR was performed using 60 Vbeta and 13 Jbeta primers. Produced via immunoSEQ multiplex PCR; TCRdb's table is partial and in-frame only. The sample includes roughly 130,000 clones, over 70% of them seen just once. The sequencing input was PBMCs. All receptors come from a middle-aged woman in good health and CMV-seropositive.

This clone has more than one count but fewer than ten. As DNA, the CDR3 is TGTGCCAGCAGTGAAGCGCGAACTAGCGGGGGGGGATTCTTC. Its protein product is CASSEARTSGGGFF. The chain couples TRBV2 to TRBJ2-1; 13 bases are a match to TRBD2. The CDR3 length is 14 residues. Trimming took 0 bases from V and 16 from J; bases not matched to a gene: 6. Germline V gene data show CDR1 as SNHLY and CDR2 as FYNNEI. The whole variable domain, remainder taken from reference TRBV2 and TRBJ2-1, is EPEVTQTPSHQVTQMGQEVILRCVPISNHLYFYWYRQILGQKVEFLVSFYNNEISEKSEIFDDQFSVERPDGSNFTLKIRSTKLEDSAMYFCASSEARTSGGGFFGPGTRLTVL.

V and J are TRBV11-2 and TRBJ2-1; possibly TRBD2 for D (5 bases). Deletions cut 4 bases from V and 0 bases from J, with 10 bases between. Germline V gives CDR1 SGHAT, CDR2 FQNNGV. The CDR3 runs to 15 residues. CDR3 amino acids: CASSWTLGSYNEQFF. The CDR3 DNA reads TGTGCCAGCAGCTGGACTCTGGGCTCCTACAATGAGCAGTTCTTC. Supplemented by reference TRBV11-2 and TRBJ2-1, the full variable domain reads EAGVAQSPRYKIIEKRQSVAFWCNPISGHATLYWYQQILGQGPKLLIQFQNNGVVDDSQLPKDRFSAERLKGVDSTLKIQPAKLEDSAVYLCASSWTLGSYNEQFFGPGTRLTVL.

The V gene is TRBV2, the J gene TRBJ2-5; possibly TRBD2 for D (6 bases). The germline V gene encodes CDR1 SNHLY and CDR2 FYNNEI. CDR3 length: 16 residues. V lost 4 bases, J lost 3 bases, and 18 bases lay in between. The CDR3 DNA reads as TGTGCCAGCAGTGCCCTTGTGGGGACTGGGAAAGAGACCCAGTACTTC. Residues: CASSALVGTGKETQYF.

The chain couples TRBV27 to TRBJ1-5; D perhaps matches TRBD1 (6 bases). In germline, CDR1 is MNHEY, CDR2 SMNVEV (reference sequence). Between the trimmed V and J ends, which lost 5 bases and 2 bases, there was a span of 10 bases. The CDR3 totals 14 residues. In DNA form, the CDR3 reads TGTGCCAGCAGTAACAGGGTCGGCAATCAGCCCCAGCATTTT. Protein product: CASSNRVGNQPQHF.

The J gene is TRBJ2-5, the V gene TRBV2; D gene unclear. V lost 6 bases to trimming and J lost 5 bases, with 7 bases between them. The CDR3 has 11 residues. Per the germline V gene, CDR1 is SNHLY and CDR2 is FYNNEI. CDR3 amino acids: CASRGWETQYF. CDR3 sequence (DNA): TGTGCCAGCAGGGGCTGGGAGACCCAGTACTTC.

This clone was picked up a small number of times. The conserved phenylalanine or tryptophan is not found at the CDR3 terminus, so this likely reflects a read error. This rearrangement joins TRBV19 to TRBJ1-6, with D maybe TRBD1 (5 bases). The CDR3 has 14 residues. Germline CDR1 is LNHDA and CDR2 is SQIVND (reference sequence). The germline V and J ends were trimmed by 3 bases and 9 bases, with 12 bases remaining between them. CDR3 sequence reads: CASSMDNRPSPLHL. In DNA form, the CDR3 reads TGTGCCAGTAGTATGGACAACAGGCCTTCACCCCTCCACCTT.

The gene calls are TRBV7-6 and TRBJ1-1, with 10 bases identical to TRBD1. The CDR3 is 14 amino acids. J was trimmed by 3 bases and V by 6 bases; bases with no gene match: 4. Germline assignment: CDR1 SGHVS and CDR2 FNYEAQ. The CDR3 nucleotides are TGTGCCAGCAGTGAGGGACAGGGGTACACTGAAGCTTTCTTT. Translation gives CASSEGQGYTEAFF.

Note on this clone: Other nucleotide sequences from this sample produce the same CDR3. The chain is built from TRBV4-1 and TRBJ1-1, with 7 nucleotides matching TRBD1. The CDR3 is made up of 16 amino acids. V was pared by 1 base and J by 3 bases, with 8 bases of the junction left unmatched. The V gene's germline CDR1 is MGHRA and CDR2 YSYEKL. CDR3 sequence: CASSQVSPGGHTEAFF. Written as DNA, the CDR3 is TGCGCCAGCAGCCAAGTTTCCCCAGGGGGGCACACTGAAGCTTTCTTT.

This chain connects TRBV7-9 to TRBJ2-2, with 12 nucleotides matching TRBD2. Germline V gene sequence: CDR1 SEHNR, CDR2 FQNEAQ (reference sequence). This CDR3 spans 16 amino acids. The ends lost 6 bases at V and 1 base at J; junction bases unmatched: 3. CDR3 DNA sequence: TGTGCCAGCAGTATGGGACTAGCGGGGAACACCGGGGAGCTGTTTTTT. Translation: CASSMGLAGNTGELFF.

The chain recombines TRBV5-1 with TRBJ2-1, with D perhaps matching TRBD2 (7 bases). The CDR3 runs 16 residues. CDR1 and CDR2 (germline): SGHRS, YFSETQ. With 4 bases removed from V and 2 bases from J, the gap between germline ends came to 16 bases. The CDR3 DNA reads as TGCGCCAGCAGCGATGGCGGGGGCTTTCCCTACAATGAGCAGTTCTTC. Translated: CASSDGGGFPYNEQFF.

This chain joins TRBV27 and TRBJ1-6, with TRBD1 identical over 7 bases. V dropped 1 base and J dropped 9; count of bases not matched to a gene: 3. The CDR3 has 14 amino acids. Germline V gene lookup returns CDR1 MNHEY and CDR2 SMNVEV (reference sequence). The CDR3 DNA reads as TGTGCCAGCAGTTTATGGCAGGGGGTTTCACCCCTCCACTTT. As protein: CASSLWQGVSPLHF.

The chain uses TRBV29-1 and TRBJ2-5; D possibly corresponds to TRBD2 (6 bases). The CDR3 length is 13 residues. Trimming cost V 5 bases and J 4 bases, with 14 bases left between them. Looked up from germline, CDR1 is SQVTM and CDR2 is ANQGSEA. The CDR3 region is CSVLSGDGETQYF. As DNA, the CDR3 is TGCAGCGTTCTCTCGGGAGATGGAGAGACCCAGTACTTC.

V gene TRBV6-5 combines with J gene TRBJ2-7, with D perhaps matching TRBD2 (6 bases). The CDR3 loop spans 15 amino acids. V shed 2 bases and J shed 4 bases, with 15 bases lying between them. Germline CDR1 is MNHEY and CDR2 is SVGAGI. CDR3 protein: CASSYPRLVHYEQYF. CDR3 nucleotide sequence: TGTGCCAGCAGTTACCCCCGACTAGTCCATTACGAGCAGTACTTC.

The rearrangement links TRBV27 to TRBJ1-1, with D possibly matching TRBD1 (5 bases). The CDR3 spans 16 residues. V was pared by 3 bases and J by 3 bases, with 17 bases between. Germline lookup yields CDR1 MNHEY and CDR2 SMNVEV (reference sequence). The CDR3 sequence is CASSFGGRRGYTEAFF. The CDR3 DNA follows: TGTGCCAGCAGTTTTGGGGGTAGGAGGGGTTACACTGAAGCTTTCTTT.

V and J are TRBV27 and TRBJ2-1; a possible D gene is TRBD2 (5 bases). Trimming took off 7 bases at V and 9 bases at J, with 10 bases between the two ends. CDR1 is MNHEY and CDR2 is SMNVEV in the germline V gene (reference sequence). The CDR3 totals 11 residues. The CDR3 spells CASKRESEQFF. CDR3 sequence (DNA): TGTGCCAGCAAAAGGGAGAGTGAGCAGTTCTTC.

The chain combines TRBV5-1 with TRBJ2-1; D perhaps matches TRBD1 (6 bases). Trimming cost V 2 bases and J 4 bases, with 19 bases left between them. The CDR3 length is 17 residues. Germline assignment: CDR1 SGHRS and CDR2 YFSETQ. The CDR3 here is CASSLGWTVGSYNEQFF. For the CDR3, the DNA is TGCGCCAGCAGCTTAGGATGGACAGTTGGGTCGTACAATGAGCAGTTCTTC.

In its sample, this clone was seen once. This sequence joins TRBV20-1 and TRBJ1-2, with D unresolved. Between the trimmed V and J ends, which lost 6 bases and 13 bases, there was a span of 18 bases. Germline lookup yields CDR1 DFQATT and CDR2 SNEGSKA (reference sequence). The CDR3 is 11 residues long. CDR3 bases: TGCAGTGCCTCCACCGGAGGTTCCCTCACCTTC. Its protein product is CSASTGGSLTF.